One and the same sample provided the 26 T cell receptor beta chains below, sequenced in a study of blood T cells in healthy people across ages. Next came a second PCR, run for about 7 to 12 cycles, which used a sample-barcoded 5' primer along with a J-beta primer mix. TCRdb re-called the 5' RACE reads through MiXCR, storing one row per CDR3 protein. Altogether about 580,000 distinct CDR3 sequences are present, under 55% being singletons, with the ten largest covering about 22%. The sequenced material came from blood. These receptor sequences come from a man older than 75 in good health.

This clonotype was seen more than once but under ten times. The CDR3 loop is CASSPTKNTEAFF. CDR3 DNA sequence: TGTGCCAGCTCACCGACAAAGAACACTGAAGCTTTCTTT. This chain connects TRBV18 to TRBJ1-1; unclear D gene. This CDR3 has 13 amino acids. Germline V lookup: CDR1 KGHSH, CDR2 LQKENI. V was cut by 3 bases and J by 1 base, with 6 bases left in between.

This clonotype was observed a handful of times. A single base separates this from a much larger clone, so it may be a read error. The chain uses TRBV7-9 and TRBJ2-5, with 7 bases lining up with TRBD1. Losses at the gene ends were 5 bases for V and 2 bases for J; bases not matched to a gene: 2. Looked up from germline, CDR1 is SEHNR and CDR2 is FQNEAQ (reference sequence). The CDR3 length is 13 residues. DNA for the CDR3: TGTGCCAGCAGCGGGGACAGACAAGAGACCCAGTACTTC. Amino acids: CASSGDRQETQYF. Drawing the rest from reference TRBV7-9 and TRBJ2-5, the complete variable domain is DTGVSQNPRHKITKRGQNVTFRCDPISEHNRLYWYRQTLGQGPEFLTYFQNEAQLEKSRLLSDRFSAERPKGSFSTLEIQRTEQGDSAMYLCASSGDRQETQYFGPGTRLLVL.

Notes on this clonotype: One end of the junction fails to match germline, which may point to a read error. The CDR3 loop reads CARSLHGLAGMSTDTQYF. The CDR3 nucleotides are TGTGCCCGCAGCTTACATGGGCTAGCTGGGATGAGCACAGATACGCAGTATTTT. V is TRBV7-2 and J is TRBJ2-3; perhaps TRBD2 as D (5 bases). Germline CDR1 is SGHTA and CDR2 is FQGNSA. CDR3 length: 18 residues.

The chain recombines TRBV3-1 with TRBJ2-7; 8 bases fit TRBD1. The trim removed 1 base at V and 4 bases at J, leaving 6 bases unmatched. From germline, CDR1 is LGHDT and CDR2 YNNKEL (reference sequence). The CDR3 runs to 15 residues. The CDR3 region is CASSQGRTGRYEQYF. Here the CDR3 DNA reads TGTGCCAGCAGCCAAGGTCGGACAGGGAGATACGAGCAGTACTTC.

A few counts support this clonotype. This sequence joins TRBV18 and TRBJ2-1, with TRBD1 matching 9 bases. The CDR3 spans 14 residues. The V gene's germline CDR1 is KGHSH and CDR2 LQKENI. The V segment lost 3 bases and the J segment 5 bases; nucleotides outside the gene matches: 2. The CDR3: CASSPDRGNNEQFF. In DNA, the CDR3 is TGTGCCAGCTCACCGGACAGGGGAAACAATGAGCAGTTCTTC.

This sequence joins TRBV7-8 and TRBJ2-1, with D uncertain. The CDR3 extends over 12 amino acids. Looked up from germline, CDR1 is SGHVS and CDR2 is FQNEAQ. Trimming shortened V by 0 bases and J by 9 bases, and 6 bases separated the two germline ends. CDR3 sequence: CASSLAMGEQFF. As DNA, the CDR3 is TGTGCCAGCAGCTTAGCTATGGGTGAGCAGTTCTTC.

With regard to this clonotype: At one boundary the junction diverges from the germline segment, which might be a read error. This chain connects TRBV7-9 to TRBJ2-7; TRBD1 or TRBD2 may be the D gene (5 bases each). The CDR3 runs to 15 residues. Germline V gene sequence: CDR1 SEHNR, CDR2 FQNEAQ (reference sequence). CDR3 in amino acids: CASSFTGTGSSEQYF. The CDR3 bases are TGTGCCAGCAGCTTCACCGGGACGGGCTCCTCCGAGCAGTACTTC.

Of note for this clonotype: One end of the junction fails to match germline, which may point to a read error. The CDR3 DNA reads as TGCAGTGCTAGATCCGGCAGGGACAGCACAGATACGCAATATTTT. Translating it yields CSARSGRDSTDTQYF. The chain employs TRBV20-1 and TRBJ2-3, with 7 positions matching TRBD1. This CDR3 has 15 residues. CDR1 is DFQATT, CDR2 SNEGSKA, per germline (reference sequence).

Here the CDR3 reads CASSPEGGPPYNEQFF. The CDR3 bases are TGTGCCAGCAGCCCCGAGGGAGGGCCGCCCTACAATGAGCAGTTCTTC. V gene TRBV7-2 combines with J gene TRBJ2-1; 7 nucleotides agree with TRBD2. Trimming took 5 bases from V and 2 from J; bases not matched to a gene: 9. Looked up from germline, CDR1 is SGHTA and CDR2 is FQGNSA. The CDR3 runs to 16 residues.

This clonotype showed up just a few times. Since a much larger clone is just one base distant, this may be a read error. The chain couples TRBV29-1 to TRBJ1-2, with D hard to call. Germline V gene sequence: CDR1 SQVTM, CDR2 ANQGSEA. Trimming stripped 6 bases from V and 4 bases from J, with 15 bases between. The CDR3 spans 13 residues. For the CDR3, the DNA is TGCAGCGTAACCATGGCGGTCTCCTATGGCTACACCTTC. Its protein is CSVTMAVSYGYTF.

This sequence joins TRBV12-3 or TRBV12-4 and TRBJ2-7, with a tentative D call TRBD2 (5 bases). This CDR3 is built from 16 residues. V was cut by 6 bases and J by 3 bases, with 21 bases left in between. The CDR3 loop is CASSNGMGLGDYEQYF. The CDR3 DNA is TGTGCCAGCAGCAATGGCATGGGTTTGGGAGACTACGAGCAGTACTTC.

This clonotype was recorded a few times. The rearrangement links TRBV12-3 or TRBV12-4 to TRBJ2-7; no clear D. Trimming cost V 6 bases and J 7 bases, with 19 bases left between them. The CDR3 is 14 amino acids. CDR3 bases: TGTGCCAGCAGGATTCAGGCCCGTTCTAGAGAGCAGTACTTC. As protein: CASRIQARSREQYF.

The chain joins TRBV7-3 to TRBJ2-2; 8 bases align to TRBD2. Germline V gives CDR1 SGHTA, CDR2 FQGTGA. The CDR3 runs to 17 residues. V was clipped by 5 bases and J by 6 bases; unmatched bases: 14. As DNA, the CDR3 is TGTGCCAGCAGCCCACAGGGACTAGTAGGTGGGGCCGGGGAGCTGTTTTTT. Its translation is CASSPQGLVGGAGELFF.

V gene TRBV5-6 combines with J gene TRBJ2-5; TRBD2 matches 11 bases. The CDR3 has 15 amino acids. V lost 4 bases, J lost 7 bases, and 9 bases stayed unmatched. The germline V gene has CDR1 SGHDT and CDR2 YYEEEE. In nucleotides, the CDR3 is TGTGCCAGCAGCCTGGGACTAGCGGAGCGGGGGACCCAGTACTTC. Amino acid sequence: CASSLGLAERGTQYF.

This chain's CDR3 is CATSLGNSPLHF. The DNA of the CDR3 is TGTGCAACGAGTTTGGGCAATTCACCCCTCCACTTT. The chain links TRBV27 to TRBJ1-6; unclear D gene. The CDR3 has 12 residues. Germline-derived CDR1 and CDR2 are MNHEY and SMNVEV (reference sequence).

The V gene is TRBV6-2 or TRBV6-3, the J gene TRBJ1-2; 7 bases agree with TRBD1. The germline gives CDR1 MNHEY, CDR2 SVGEGT. The J segment lost 5 bases and the V segment lost 8 bases, leaving 8 bases of the junction unmatched. The CDR3 contains 13 residues. CDR3 sequence reads: CASGLGTAYGYTF. DNA of the CDR3: TGTGCCAGCGGTCTTGGGACAGCGTATGGCTACACCTTC.

V is TRBV6-2 or TRBV6-3 and J is TRBJ1-5; the match to TRBD1 covers 7 bases. The J segment lost 0 bases and the V segment lost 6 bases, leaving 14 bases of the junction unmatched. CDR1 and CDR2 (germline): MNHEY, SVGEGT. This CDR3 has 18 amino acids. The CDR3 nucleotides read TGTGCCAGCAGCACAACCCGGACAGGCGCTAATAGCAATCAGCCCCAGCATTTT. Translating it yields CASSTTRTGANSNQPQHF.

This chain links TRBV6-6 with TRBJ1-5; maybe TRBD1 (6 bases). Germline CDR1 reads MNHNY; CDR2 reads SVGAGI (reference sequence). This CDR3 comprises 15 residues. V shed 7 bases and J shed 3 bases, with 16 bases lying between them. The CDR3 sequence is CASTNSRDNNQPQHF. The CDR3 DNA sequence: TGTGCCAGCACCAACTCGCGGGACAACAATCAGCCCCAGCATTTT.

This clonotype was seen ten or more times. This chain connects TRBV6-6 to TRBJ2-7; TRBD2 matches at 7 bases. There are 14 residues in the CDR3. The ends lost 7 bases at V and 5 bases at J; junction bases unmatched: 11. The V gene's germline CDR1 is MNHNY and CDR2 SVGAGI (reference sequence). The chain's CDR3 is CASTPWGGKDEQYF. As DNA, the CDR3 is TGTGCCAGCACCCCCTGGGGGGGAAAGGACGAGCAGTACTTC.

A word on this clonotype: A much larger clone lies a single base off, so this may be a read error. The chain employs TRBV7-2 and TRBJ2-4; D is tentatively TRBD1 or TRBD2 (5 bases each). The J call could be wrong; TRBJ2-5 is a better fit for the DNA end. Germline V lookup: CDR1 SGHTA, CDR2 FQGNSA. CDR3 length: 14 amino acids. This CDR3 reads CASSLVGPAETQYF. The CDR3 DNA reads TGTGCCAGCAGCTTAGTGGGACCAGCGGAGACCCAGTACTTC.

This clonotype was seen a few times. The genes are TRBV2 and TRBJ2-7; D may be TRBD1 (5 bases). The CDR3 totals 14 residues. From germline, CDR1 is SNHLY and CDR2 FYNNEI. V lost 6 bases to trimming and J lost 0 bases, with 12 bases between them. CDR3 nucleotides: TGTGCCAGCAGCTGGCAGGGCGGCTCCTACGAGCAGTACTTC. It encodes CASSWQGGSYEQYF.

To note about this clonotype: A read error may produce the germline difference seen at one junction end. The J gene is TRBJ2-5, the V gene TRBV10-3, with D hard to call. This CDR3 spans 13 amino acids. Germline V gene sequence: CDR1 ENHRY, CDR2 SYGVKD. The CDR3 DNA reads TGTGCCATTAGTGATAGGCTTCAAGAGACCCAGTACTTC. Its translation is CAISDRLQETQYF.

Concerning this clonotype: One junction end disagrees with the germline gene, perhaps due to a read error. V is TRBV7-9 and J is TRBJ1-2; tentatively, D is TRBD1 (5 bases). CDR3 size: 14 residues. CDR1 is SEHNR, CDR2 FQNEAQ, per germline (reference sequence). In DNA form, the CDR3 reads TGTGCCAACAGCTTTGGCAGGGTTTTTTCTGGCTACACCTTC. This translates into CANSFGRVFSGYTF.

This chain connects TRBV5-4 to TRBJ2-5, with 10 bases lining up with TRBD1. The last part of the DNA fits TRBJ2-7 better; the J call may be wrong. CDR1 is SGHNT, CDR2 YYREEE, per germline (reference sequence). The CDR3 consists of 15 residues. The CDR3 coding sequence is TGTGCCAGCAGCGTCGGGACAGGGGCGGACTACGAGCAGTACTTC. Protein product: CASSVGTGADYEQYF.

This clonotype was counted at least ten times. V gene TRBV6-1 combines with J gene TRBJ2-3; 9 nucleotides match TRBD2. Germline V CDR1 and CDR2: MNHNS, SASEGT. V lost 7 bases, J lost 6 bases, and 20 bases stayed unmatched. The CDR3 extends over 18 amino acids. The DNA for the CDR3 is TGTGCCAGCACTAACAGCGGGAGGTTCGGGTTCGACTCGGATACGCAGTATTTT. This gives the protein CASTNSGRFGFDSDTQYF.

The J gene is TRBJ2-5, the V gene TRBV20-1; weak D call: TRBD1 (6 bases). CDR3 length: 13 residues. CDR1 and CDR2 from the germline V gene are DFQATT and SNEGSKA (reference sequence). Trimming removed 4 bases from V and 3 bases from J, with 12 bases in between. CDR3 protein: CSATGVVEETQYF. CDR3 DNA: TGCAGTGCTACAGGGGTGGTAGAAGAGACCCAGTACTTC.